This TCR beta chain was observed in a study of T-cell reconstitution after alpha-beta-depleted transplantation in children. This CDR3 has 16 residues. CDR1 and CDR2 from the germline V gene are SEHNR and FQNEAQ (reference sequence). V gave up 7 bases and J gave up 0 bases; unmatched junction bases: 11. Unique molecular identifiers featured in how the TCRbeta library was prepared. TCRdb fed the PCR reads into MiXCR, producing one record per CDR3 protein. The repertoire has roughly 570,000 distinct CDR3 sequences, around 27% of them found once; the top ten carry about 35%. In this sample, this clonotype turned up a few times.

The specimen was PBMCs, collected before TCRalphabeta/CD19-depleted stem cell transplant. The clonotype comes from a boy younger than two with Wiskott-Aldrich syndrome, due to receive a stem cell transplant. The chain employs TRBV7-9 and TRBJ1-1; 7 bases line up with TRBD1. CDR3 region: CASNRGGSRMNTEAFF. In DNA form, the CDR3 reads TGTGCCAGCAACCGAGGGGGCTCACGCATGAACACTGAAGCTTTCTTT.